This note documents a single TCR beta chain sequence. The data are from a study of CD8 T cells in Susac syndrome. The CDR3 length is 19 residues. Germline V lookup: CDR1 MDHEN, CDR2 SYDVKM. V lost 4 bases and J lost 0; bases outside the gene matches: 9. cDNA came from about 0.5 to 1 ug RNA primed by random hexamers. TCRdb fed the immunoSEQ multiplex PCR reads into MiXCR, producing one record per CDR3 protein. The sample includes 90,000 to 150,000 distinct CDR3 sequences, just under 95% of them seen just once. CD8+ and CD4+ T cells taken from blood had their TCR beta sequenced. This sequence originates from a human donor with multiple sclerosis. Sequencing was performed on CD4+ T cells from PBMCs. This chain connects TRBV28 to TRBJ2-1, with 13 bases that match TRBD2. CDR3 bases: TGTGCCAGCAGTTACTCGGGGACTAGCGGGGCCCGCTCCTACAATGAGCAGTTCTTC. This translates into CASSYSGTSGARSYNEQFF.